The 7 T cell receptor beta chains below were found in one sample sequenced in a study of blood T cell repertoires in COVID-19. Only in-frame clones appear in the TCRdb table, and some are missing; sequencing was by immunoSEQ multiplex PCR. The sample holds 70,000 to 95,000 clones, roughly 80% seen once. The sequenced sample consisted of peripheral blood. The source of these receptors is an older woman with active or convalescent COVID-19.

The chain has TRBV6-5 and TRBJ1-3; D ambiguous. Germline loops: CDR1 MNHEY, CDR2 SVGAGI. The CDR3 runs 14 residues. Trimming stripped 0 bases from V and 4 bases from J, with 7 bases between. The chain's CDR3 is CASSYSLAGNTIYF. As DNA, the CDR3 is TGTGCCAGCAGTTACTCTCTAGCGGGAAACACCATATATTTT.

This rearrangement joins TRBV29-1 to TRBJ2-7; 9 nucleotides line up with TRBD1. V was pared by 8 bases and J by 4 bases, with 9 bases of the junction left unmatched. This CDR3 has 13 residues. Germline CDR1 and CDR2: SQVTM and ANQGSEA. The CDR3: CSTAGTGLYEQYF. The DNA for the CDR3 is TGCAGCACAGCCGGGACAGGGTTGTACGAGCAGTACTTC.

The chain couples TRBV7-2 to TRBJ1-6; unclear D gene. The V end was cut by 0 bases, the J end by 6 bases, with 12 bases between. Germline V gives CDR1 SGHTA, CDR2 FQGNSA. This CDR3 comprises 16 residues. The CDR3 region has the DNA TGTGCCAGCAGCTTAGCCATTTTAGGGAGTAATTCACCCCTCCACTTT. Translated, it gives CASSLAILGSNSPLHF.

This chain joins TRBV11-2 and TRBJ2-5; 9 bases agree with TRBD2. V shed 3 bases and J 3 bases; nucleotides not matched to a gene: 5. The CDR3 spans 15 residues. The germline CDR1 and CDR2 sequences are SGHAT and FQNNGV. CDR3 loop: CASSFGLAKKETQYF. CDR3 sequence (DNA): TGTGCCAGCAGCTTCGGACTAGCGAAAAAAGAGACCCAGTACTTC.

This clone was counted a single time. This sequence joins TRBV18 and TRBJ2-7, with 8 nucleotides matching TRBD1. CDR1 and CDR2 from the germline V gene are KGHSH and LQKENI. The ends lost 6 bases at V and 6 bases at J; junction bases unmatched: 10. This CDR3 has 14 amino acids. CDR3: CASSADREVSEQYF. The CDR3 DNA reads TGTGCCAGCTCGGCGGACAGGGAGGTTTCCGAGCAGTACTTC.

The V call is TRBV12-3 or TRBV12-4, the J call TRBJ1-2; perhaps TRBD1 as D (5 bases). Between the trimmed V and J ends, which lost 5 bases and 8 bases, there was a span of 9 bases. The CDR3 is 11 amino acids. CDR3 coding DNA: TGTGCCAGCAGTGGGGGGTACGGCTACACCTTC. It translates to CASSGGYGYTF.

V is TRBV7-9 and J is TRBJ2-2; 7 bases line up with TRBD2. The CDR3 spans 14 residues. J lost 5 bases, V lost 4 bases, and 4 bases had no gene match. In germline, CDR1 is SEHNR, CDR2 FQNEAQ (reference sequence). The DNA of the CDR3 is TGTGCCAGCAGCTGGGGGGGAAGTACCGGGGAGCTGTTTTTT. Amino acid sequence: CASSWGGSTGELFF.